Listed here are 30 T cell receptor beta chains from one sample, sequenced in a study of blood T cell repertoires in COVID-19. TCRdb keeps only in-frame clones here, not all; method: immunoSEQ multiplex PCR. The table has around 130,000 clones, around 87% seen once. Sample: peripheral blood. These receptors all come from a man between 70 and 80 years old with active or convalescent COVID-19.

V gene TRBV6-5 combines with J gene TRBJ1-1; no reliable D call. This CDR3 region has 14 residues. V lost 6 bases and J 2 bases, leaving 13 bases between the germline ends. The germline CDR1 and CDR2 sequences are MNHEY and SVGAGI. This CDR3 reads CASSARSVNTEAFF. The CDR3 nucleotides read TGTGCCAGCAGCGCCAGGTCGGTAAACACTGAAGCTTTCTTT.

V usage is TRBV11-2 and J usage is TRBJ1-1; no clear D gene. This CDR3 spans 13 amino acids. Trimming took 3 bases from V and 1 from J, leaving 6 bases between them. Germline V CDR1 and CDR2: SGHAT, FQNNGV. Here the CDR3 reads CASSFAGNTEAFF. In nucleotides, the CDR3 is TGTGCCAGCAGCTTCGCAGGGAACACTGAAGCTTTCTTT.

The CDR3 nucleotides are TGTGCCAGCAGCAGAAGGACAGGCGGGGCCGGGGAGCTGTTTTTT. Translation gives CASSRRTGGAGELFF. The V and J genes are TRBV7-9 and TRBJ2-2, with D tentatively TRBD1 (7 bases). CDR1 and CDR2 from the germline V gene are SEHNR and FQNEAQ (reference sequence). Trimming took 5 bases from V and 6 from J, leaving 16 bases between them. This CDR3 comprises 15 residues.

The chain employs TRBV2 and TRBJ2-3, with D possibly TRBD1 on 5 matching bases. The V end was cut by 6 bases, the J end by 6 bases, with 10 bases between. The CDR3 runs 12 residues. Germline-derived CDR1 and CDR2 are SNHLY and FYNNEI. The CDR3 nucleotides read TGTGCCAGCAGACAGGACCGGGATACGCAGTATTTT. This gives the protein CASRQDRDTQYF.

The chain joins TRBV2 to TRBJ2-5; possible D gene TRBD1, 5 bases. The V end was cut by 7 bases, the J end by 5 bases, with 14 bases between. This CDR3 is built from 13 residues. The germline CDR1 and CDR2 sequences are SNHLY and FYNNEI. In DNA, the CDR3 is TGTGCCAGCATAAAAGGGGTCTACGAGACCCAGTACTTC. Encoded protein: CASIKGVYETQYF.

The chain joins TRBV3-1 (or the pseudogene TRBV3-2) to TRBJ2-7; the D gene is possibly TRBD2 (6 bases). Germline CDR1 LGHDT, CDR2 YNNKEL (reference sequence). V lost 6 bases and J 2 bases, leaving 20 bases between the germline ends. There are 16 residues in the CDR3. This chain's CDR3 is CASREGLGSGTYEQYF. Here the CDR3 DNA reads TGTGCCAGCAGGGAGGGATTGGGTAGCGGTACCTACGAGCAGTACTTC.

CDR3 amino acids: CAISESGQGNTEAFF. CDR3 coding DNA: TGTGCCATCAGTGAGTCGGGACAGGGGAACACTGAAGCTTTCTTT. The J gene is TRBJ1-1, the V gene TRBV10-3; 9 nucleotides align to TRBD1. Unmatched junction bases numbered 0, after V lost 0 bases and J lost 1 base. This CDR3 is 15 amino acids long. Germline-derived CDR1 and CDR2 are ENHRY and SYGVKD.

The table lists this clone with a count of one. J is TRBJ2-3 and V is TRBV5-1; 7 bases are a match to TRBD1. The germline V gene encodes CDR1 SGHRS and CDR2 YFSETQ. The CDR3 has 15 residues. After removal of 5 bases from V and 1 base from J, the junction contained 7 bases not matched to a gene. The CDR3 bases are TGCGCCAGCAGGTTAGAAGGGGGCGGCACAGATACGCAGTATTTT. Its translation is CASRLEGGGTDTQYF.

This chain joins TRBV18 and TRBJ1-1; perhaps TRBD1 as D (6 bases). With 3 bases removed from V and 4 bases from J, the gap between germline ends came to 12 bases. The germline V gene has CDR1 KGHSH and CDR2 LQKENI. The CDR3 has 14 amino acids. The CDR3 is CASSPGATGTEAFF. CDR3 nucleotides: TGTGCCAGCTCACCGGGGGCCACCGGCACTGAAGCTTTCTTT.

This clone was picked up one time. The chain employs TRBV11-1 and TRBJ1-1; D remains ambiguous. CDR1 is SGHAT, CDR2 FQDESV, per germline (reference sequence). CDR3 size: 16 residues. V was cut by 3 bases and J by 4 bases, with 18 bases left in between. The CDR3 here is CASSFGGRGTATEAFF. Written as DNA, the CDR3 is TGTGCCAGCAGCTTCGGTGGTAGAGGCACTGCCACTGAAGCTTTCTTT. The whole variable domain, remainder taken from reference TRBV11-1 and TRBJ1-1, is EAEVAQSPRYKITEKSQAVAFWCDPISGHATLYWYRQILGQGPELLVQFQDESVVDDSQLPKDRFSAERLKGVDSTLKIQPAELGDSAMYLCASSFGGRGTATEAFFGQGTRLTVV.

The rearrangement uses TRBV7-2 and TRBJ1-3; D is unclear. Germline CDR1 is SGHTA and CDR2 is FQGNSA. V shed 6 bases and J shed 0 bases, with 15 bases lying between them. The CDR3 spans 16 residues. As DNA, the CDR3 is TGTGCCAGCAGTGACCCTCGGGGTAGCTCTGGAAACACCATATATTTT. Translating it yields CASSDPRGSSGNTIYF.

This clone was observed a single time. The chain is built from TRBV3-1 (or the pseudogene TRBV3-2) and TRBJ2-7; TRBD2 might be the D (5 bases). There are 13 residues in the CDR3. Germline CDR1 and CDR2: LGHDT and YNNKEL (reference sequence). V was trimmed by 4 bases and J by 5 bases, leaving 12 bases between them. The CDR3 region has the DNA TGTGCCAGCAGCCCGGACTTAAAGGACGAGCAGTACTTC. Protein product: CASSPDLKDEQYF.

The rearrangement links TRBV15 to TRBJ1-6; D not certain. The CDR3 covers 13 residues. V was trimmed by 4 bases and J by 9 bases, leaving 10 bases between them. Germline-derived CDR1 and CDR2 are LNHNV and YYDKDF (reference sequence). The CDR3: CATSIERGSPLHF. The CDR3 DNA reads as TGTGCCACCAGCATCGAAAGAGGTTCACCCCTCCACTTT.

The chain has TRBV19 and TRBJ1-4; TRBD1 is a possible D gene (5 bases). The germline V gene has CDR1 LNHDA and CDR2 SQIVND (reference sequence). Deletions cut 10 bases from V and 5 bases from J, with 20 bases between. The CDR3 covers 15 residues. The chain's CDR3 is CATQKGGAENEKLFF. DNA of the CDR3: TGTGCCACCCAGAAGGGAGGGGCGGAGAATGAAAAACTGTTTTTT.

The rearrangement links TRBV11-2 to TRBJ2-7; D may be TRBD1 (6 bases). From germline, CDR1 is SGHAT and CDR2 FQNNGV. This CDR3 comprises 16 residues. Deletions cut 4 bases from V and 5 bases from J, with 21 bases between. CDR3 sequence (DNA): TGTGCCAGCAGCTCCCTCAGGGGCCTCAGTACCCACGAGCAGTACTTC. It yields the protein CASSSLRGLSTHEQYF.

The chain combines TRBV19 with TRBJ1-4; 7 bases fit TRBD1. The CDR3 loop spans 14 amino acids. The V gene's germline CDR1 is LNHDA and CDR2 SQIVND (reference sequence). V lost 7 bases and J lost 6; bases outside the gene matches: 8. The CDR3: CASTRAQGYEKLFF. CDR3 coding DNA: TGTGCCAGTACCCGGGCACAGGGGTATGAAAAACTGTTTTTT.

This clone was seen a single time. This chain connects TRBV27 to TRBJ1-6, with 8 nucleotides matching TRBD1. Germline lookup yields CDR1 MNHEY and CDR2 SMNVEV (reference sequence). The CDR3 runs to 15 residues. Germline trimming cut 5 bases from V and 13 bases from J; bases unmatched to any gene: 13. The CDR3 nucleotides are TGTGCCAGCAGTGCAAGGACAGGGAATAATTGGCCCCTCCACTTT. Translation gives CASSARTGNNWPLHF.

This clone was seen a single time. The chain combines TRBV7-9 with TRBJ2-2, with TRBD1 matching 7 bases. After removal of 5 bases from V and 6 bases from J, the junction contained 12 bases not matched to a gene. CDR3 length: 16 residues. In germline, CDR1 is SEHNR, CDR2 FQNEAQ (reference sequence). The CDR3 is CASSDFRTGSAGELFF. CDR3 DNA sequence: TGTGCCAGCAGCGACTTTCGGACAGGAAGCGCCGGGGAGCTGTTTTTT. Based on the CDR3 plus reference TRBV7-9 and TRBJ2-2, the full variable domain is DTGVSQNPRHKITKRGQNVTFRCDPISEHNRLYWYRQTLGQGPEFLTYFQNEAQLEKSRLLSDRFSAERPKGSFSTLEIQRTEQGDSAMYLCASSDFRTGSAGELFFGEGSRLTVL.

CDR3 bases: TGTGCCACCAGTGATACCGGACTAGCGGACGGGGAGACCCAGTACTTC. Its protein is CATSDTGLADGETQYF. J is TRBJ2-5 and V is TRBV24-1, with 10 bases that match TRBD2. V was pared by 3 bases and J by 5 bases, with 8 bases of the junction left unmatched. CDR3 length: 16 residues. Per the germline V gene, CDR1 is KGHDR and CDR2 is SFDVKD.

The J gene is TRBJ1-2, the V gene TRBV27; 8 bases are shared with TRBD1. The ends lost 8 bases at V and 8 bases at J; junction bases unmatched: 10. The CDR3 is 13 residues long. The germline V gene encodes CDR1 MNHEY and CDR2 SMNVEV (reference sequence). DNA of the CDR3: TGTGCCAGCCGGGACAGGCCCACCGGGGGCTACACCTTC. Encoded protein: CASRDRPTGGYTF.

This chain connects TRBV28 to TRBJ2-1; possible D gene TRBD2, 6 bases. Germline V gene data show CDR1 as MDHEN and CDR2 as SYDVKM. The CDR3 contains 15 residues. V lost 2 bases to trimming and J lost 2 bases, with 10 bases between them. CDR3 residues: CASSLPGVAYNEQFF. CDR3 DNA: TGTGCCAGCAGTTTACCGGGAGTGGCCTACAATGAGCAGTTCTTC.

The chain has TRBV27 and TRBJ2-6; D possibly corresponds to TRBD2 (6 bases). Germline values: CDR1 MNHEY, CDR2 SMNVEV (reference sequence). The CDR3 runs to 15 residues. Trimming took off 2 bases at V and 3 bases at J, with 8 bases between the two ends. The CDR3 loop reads CASSLGGNGANVLTF. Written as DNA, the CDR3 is TGTGCCAGCAGTTTAGGGGGGAATGGGGCCAACGTCCTGACTTTC.

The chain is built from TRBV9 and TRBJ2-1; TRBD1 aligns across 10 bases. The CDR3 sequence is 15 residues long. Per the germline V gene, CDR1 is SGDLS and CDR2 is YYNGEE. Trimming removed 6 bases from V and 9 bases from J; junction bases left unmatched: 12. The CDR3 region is CASTPPGQGSGEQFF. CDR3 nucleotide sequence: TGTGCCAGCACCCCCCCGGGACAGGGGAGCGGTGAGCAGTTCTTC.

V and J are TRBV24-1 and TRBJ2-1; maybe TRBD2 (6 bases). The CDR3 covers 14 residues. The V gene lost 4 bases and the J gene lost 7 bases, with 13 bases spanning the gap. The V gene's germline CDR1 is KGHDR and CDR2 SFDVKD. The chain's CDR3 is CATSDRGNLNEQFF. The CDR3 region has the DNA TGTGCCACCAGTGACCGGGGGAACCTAAATGAGCAGTTCTTC.

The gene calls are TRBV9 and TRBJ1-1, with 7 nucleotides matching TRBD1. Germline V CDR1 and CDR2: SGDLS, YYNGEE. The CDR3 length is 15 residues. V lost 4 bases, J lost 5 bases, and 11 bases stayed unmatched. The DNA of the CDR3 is TGTGCCAGCAGCCCCCAACAGGGGTGGGAGACTGAAGCTTTCTTT. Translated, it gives CASSPQQGWETEAFF.

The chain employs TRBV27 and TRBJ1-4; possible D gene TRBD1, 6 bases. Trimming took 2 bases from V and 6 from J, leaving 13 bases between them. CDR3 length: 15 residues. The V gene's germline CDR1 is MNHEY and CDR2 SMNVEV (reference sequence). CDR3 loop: CASSLGWAGDEKLFF. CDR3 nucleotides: TGTGCCAGCAGTTTAGGTTGGGCAGGGGATGAAAAACTGTTTTTT.

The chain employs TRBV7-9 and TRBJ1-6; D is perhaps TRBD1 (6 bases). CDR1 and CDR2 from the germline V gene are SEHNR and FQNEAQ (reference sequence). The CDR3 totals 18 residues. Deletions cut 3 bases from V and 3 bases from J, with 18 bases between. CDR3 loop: CASSFGAPARGYNSPLHF. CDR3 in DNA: TGTGCCAGCAGCTTTGGGGCCCCGGCCAGGGGCTATAATTCACCCCTCCACTTT.

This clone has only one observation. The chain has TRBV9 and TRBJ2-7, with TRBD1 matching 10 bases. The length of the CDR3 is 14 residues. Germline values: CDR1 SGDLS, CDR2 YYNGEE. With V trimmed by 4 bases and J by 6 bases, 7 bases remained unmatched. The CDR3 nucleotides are TGTGCCAGCAGCCTACTCGGGACAGGGGTCGAGCAGTACTTC. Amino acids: CASSLLGTGVEQYF.

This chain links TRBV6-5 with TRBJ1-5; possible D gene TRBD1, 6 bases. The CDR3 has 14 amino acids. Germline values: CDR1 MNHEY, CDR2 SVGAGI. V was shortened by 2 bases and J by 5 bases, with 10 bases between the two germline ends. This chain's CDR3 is CASSYGQGYQPQHF. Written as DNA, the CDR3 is TGTGCCAGCAGTTACGGCCAGGGGTATCAGCCCCAGCATTTT.

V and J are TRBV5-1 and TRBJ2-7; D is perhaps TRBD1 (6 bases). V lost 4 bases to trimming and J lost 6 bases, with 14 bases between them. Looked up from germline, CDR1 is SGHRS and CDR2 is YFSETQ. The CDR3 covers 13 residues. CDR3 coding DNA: TGCGCCAGCAGCCCGGACAGCCGTAGCGAGCAGTACTTC. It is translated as CASSPDSRSEQYF. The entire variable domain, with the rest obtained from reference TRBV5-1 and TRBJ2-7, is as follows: KAGVTQTPRYLIKTRGQQVTLSCSPISGHRSVSWYQQTPGQGLQFLFEYFSETQRNKGNFPGRFSGRQFSNSRSEMNVSTLELGDSALYLCASSPDSRSEQYFGPGTRLTVT.